This TCR beta chain was documented in a study of blood T cell repertoires in COVID-19. Per the original methods: Reference gene primer amplification gave estimated nucleated cell counts. Profiled with immunoSEQ multiplex PCR; TCRdb holds only in-frame clones, not every one. V, J and clone size are those of that table, while D and trimming were read from the DNA. In the table there are tens of thousands of clones, approximately 86% of which are singletons. Trimming pared 4 bases from V and 0 bases from J, leaving 13 bases between. This CDR3 contains 15 residues. Germline V lookup: CDR1 SGHNT, CDR2 YYREEE (reference sequence).

The chain has TRBV5-4 and TRBJ1-1; D gene uncertain. Specimen: peripheral blood. The sequence was obtained from a woman aged 55 to 70 with acute or convalescent COVID-19. This chain's CDR3 is CASSPGVFMNTEAFF. Written as DNA, the CDR3 is TGTGCCAGCAGCCCCGGGGTATTCATGAACACTGAAGCTTTCTTT.